Presented here are 24 T cell receptor beta chains from one specimen sequenced in a study of T-cell memory formation after mild COVID-19. Each CDR3 protein is one row after TCRdb ran MiXCR on the 5' RACE reads. The table has about 400,000 distinct CDR3 sequences, 13% to 15% seen once. Sequencing input: PBMCs or a T cell subset sorted from them (not recorded which). The receptors stem from a man between 18 and 29 years old who had mild COVID-19 (a few samples of this study predate the infection). Cell type and time point are not known.

This clonotype was counted only a few times. J is TRBJ1-1 and V is TRBV20-1; D not certain. Germline values: CDR1 DFQATT, CDR2 SNEGSKA (reference sequence). The ends were cut back, 0 bases at V and 4 bases at J, with 12 bases in the middle. This CDR3 has 14 residues. CDR3: CSAREAGWGTEAFF. The CDR3 nucleotides are TGCAGTGCTAGAGAAGCGGGATGGGGCACTGAAGCTTTCTTT.

There are a few counts of this clonotype. J is TRBJ2-7 and V is TRBV6-5; D is unclear. With 6 bases removed from V and 3 bases from J, the gap between germline ends came to 15 bases. Germline CDR1 is MNHEY and CDR2 is SVGAGI. CDR3 length: 14 residues. The CDR3 nucleotides read TGTGCCAGCAGCCGTGGACCGTACTACTACGAGCAGTACGTC. This codes for CASSRGPYYYEQYV.

This clonotype was detected only once. The V and J genes are TRBV24-1 and TRBJ2-1; D gene uncertain. The CDR3 has 15 residues. Germline values: CDR1 KGHDR, CDR2 SFDVKD. The V end lost 4 bases, the J end lost 6 bases, and 15 bases lay between the germline ends. The CDR3 DNA follows: TGTGCCACCAGTGAGGTCTCCCCGGGTTCCAATGAGCAGTTCTTC. Amino acid sequence: CATSEVSPGSNEQFF.

The sample holds many counts of this clonotype. V and J are TRBV7-2 and TRBJ2-7, with TRBD1 identical over 9 bases. This CDR3 has 13 amino acids. J lost 5 bases, V lost 2 bases, and 1 base had no gene match. Germline V CDR1 and CDR2: SGHTA, FQGNSA. CDR3 nucleotides: TGTGCCAGCAGCTTAACAGGGGGCCACGAGCAGTACTTC. Protein: CASSLTGGHEQYF.

This chain uses TRBV3-1 with TRBJ2-1; no reliable D call. V lost 4 bases and J lost 5, with 12 bases in between. Looked up from germline, CDR1 is LGHDT and CDR2 is YNNKEL (reference sequence). There are 14 residues in the CDR3. The CDR3 here is CASSRMGLNNEQFF. In DNA form, the CDR3 reads TGTGCCAGCAGCCGGATGGGATTGAACAATGAGCAGTTCTTC.

This clonotype was detected ten times or more. V usage is TRBV5-1 and J usage is TRBJ1-2; 7 bases align to TRBD1. CDR1 and CDR2 (germline): SGHRS, YFSETQ. V gave up 2 bases and J gave up 3 bases; unmatched junction bases: 7. This CDR3 has 15 amino acids. CDR3 loop: CASSLQGTLDYGYTF. The CDR3 DNA reads TGCGCCAGCAGCTTACAGGGGACCCTCGACTATGGCTACACCTTC. The entire variable domain, with the rest obtained from reference TRBV5-1 and TRBJ1-2, is as follows: KAGVTQTPRYLIKTRGQQVTLSCSPISGHRSVSWYQQTPGQGLQFLFEYFSETQRNKGNFPGRFSGRQFSNSRSEMNVSTLELGDSALYLCASSLQGTLDYGYTFGSGTRLTVV.

This clonotype was recorded a few times. The chain couples TRBV5-1 to TRBJ2-3; D gene ambiguous. The V end was cut by 0 bases, the J end by 2 bases, with 7 bases between. From germline, CDR1 is SGHRS and CDR2 YFSETQ. The CDR3 is 14 residues long. CDR3 nucleotide sequence: TGCGCCAGCAGCTTGGAAGGGCCCACAGATACGCAGTATTTT. Its protein product is CASSLEGPTDTQYF.

V usage is TRBV29-1 and J usage is TRBJ2-5; 11 bases fit TRBD2. Trimming took 1 base from V and 0 from J; bases not matched to a gene: 4. Germline CDR1 SQVTM, CDR2 ANQGSEA. The CDR3 runs 16 residues. The CDR3 loop is CSVEGLAGMYQETQYF. CDR3 bases: TGCAGCGTTGAAGGACTAGCGGGGATGTACCAAGAGACCCAGTACTTC. Together with reference TRBV29-1 and TRBJ2-5, the CDR3 gives the full variable domain: SAVISQKPSRDICQRGTSLTIQCQVDSQVTMMFWYRQQPGQSLTLIATANQGSEATYESGFVIDKFPISRPNLTFSTLTVSNMSPEDSSIYLCSVEGLAGMYQETQYFGPGTRLLVL.

This clonotype was detected only a few times. The chain has TRBV2 and TRBJ2-5; D is undetermined. Germline CDR1 and CDR2: SNHLY and FYNNEI. Deletions cut 2 bases from V and 4 bases from J, with 5 bases between. The CDR3 consists of 12 residues. This CDR3 reads CASSEQVETQYF. CDR3 DNA sequence: TGTGCCAGCAGTGAACAAGTAGAGACCCAGTACTTC.

This sequence joins TRBV18 and TRBJ2-1, with D maybe TRBD2 (6 bases). CDR3 length: 15 residues. Trimming removed 3 bases from V and 6 bases from J, with 15 bases in between. In germline, CDR1 is KGHSH, CDR2 LQKENI. CDR3 nucleotide sequence: TGTGCCAGCTCACCGGGGGTGGAGGGAGGCAATGAGCAGTTCTTC. Translated: CASSPGVEGGNEQFF.

The chain joins TRBV6-5 to TRBJ1-5; 7 bases are shared with TRBD1. The CDR3 is made up of 17 amino acids. After removal of 5 bases from V and 0 bases from J, the junction contained 10 bases not matched to a gene. CDR1 and CDR2 (germline): MNHEY, SVGAGI. CDR3 amino acids: CASSPQTGKGSNQPQHF. CDR3 coding DNA: TGTGCCAGCAGTCCTCAGACAGGGAAGGGTAGCAATCAGCCCCAGCATTTT.

This clonotype was counted ten times or more. The chain links TRBV20-1 to TRBJ1-5; D ambiguous. The CDR3 loop spans 13 amino acids. Germline-derived CDR1 and CDR2 are DFQATT and SNEGSKA (reference sequence). V was cut by 2 bases and J by 4 bases, with 9 bases left in between. Written as DNA, the CDR3 is TGCAGTGCTAGAATGGCACCAAATCAGCCCCAGCATTTT. It yields the protein CSARMAPNQPQHF.

The V gene is TRBV4-1, the J gene TRBJ2-7; D is uncertain. The CDR3 is made up of 16 amino acids. V was shortened by 1 base and J by 0 bases, with 13 bases between the two germline ends. Per the germline V gene, CDR1 is MGHRA and CDR2 is YSYEKL. The CDR3 protein is CASSQGAFRSSYEQYF. For the CDR3, the DNA is TGCGCCAGCAGCCAAGGGGCTTTCAGGAGCTCCTACGAGCAGTACTTC.

This chain links TRBV11-2 with TRBJ1-6, with 9 bases lining up with TRBD1. CDR3 length equals 16 residues. Germline V gene sequence: CDR1 SGHAT, CDR2 FQNNGV. J was trimmed by 10 bases and V by 5 bases; bases with no gene match: 12. DNA of the CDR3: TGTGCCAGCAGCCCTATACCGGGACAGGGTACCTCACCCCTCCACTTT. This gives the protein CASSPIPGQGTSPLHF. The full variable domain, rest sourced from reference TRBV11-2 and TRBJ1-6, is EAGVAQSPRYKIIEKRQSVAFWCNPISGHATLYWYQQILGQGPKLLIQFQNNGVVDDSQLPKDRFSAERLKGVDSTLKIQPAKLEDSAVYLCASSPIPGQGTSPLHFGNGTRLTVT.

The V call is TRBV6-2 or TRBV6-3, the J call TRBJ2-5, with 9 bases fitting TRBD1. The V and J ends lost 6 bases and 6 bases, in that order; junction bases with no gene match: 2. CDR1 and CDR2 from the germline V gene are MNHEY and SVGEGT. The CDR3 covers 12 residues. CDR3 residues: CASRTGGQTQYF. The CDR3 coding sequence is TGTGCCAGCAGGACAGGGGGACAGACCCAGTACTTC.

This clonotype was seen a few times. The chain couples TRBV12-3 or TRBV12-4 to TRBJ2-1, with D perhaps matching TRBD1 (5 bases). The CDR3 is made up of 13 amino acids. V was cut by 5 bases and J by 9 bases, with 14 bases left in between. As DNA, the CDR3 is TGTGCCAGCAGTCCCCACAGGTTCGGTGAGCAGTTCTTC. Translating gives CASSPHRFGEQFF.

This clonotype was counted only a few times. The V call is TRBV24-1, the J call TRBJ1-2; D call uncertain. V lost 7 bases and J lost 8, with 10 bases in between. This CDR3 comprises 11 residues. Per germline, CDR1 KGHDR and CDR2 SFDVKD. CDR3 amino acids: CATSADRGYTF. In DNA, the CDR3 is TGTGCCACCAGCGCGGATCGGGGCTACACCTTC.

This clonotype turned up a few times. The chain links TRBV7-2 to TRBJ1-5, with 7 bases matching TRBD1. Losses at the gene ends were 0 bases for V and 5 bases for J; bases not matched to a gene: 4. Germline values: CDR1 SGHTA, CDR2 FQGNSA. The CDR3 consists of 15 residues. The CDR3 is CASSLATGLHQPQHF. In DNA form, the CDR3 reads TGTGCCAGCAGCTTAGCGACAGGGTTGCATCAGCCCCAGCATTTT.

As regards this clonotype: A far larger clone lies a single base away; this is likely a read error. The chain combines TRBV12-3 or TRBV12-4 with TRBJ2-1; D is undetermined. This CDR3 contains 12 residues. CDR3 sequence reads: CSSSPGGNEQFF. In nucleotides, the CDR3 is TGTTCCAGCAGTCCCGGCGGAAATGAGCAGTTCTTC.

The table lists this clonotype with a few counts. The chain joins TRBV7-6 to TRBJ2-7; D is perhaps TRBD1 or TRBD2 (5 bases each). V lost 3 bases and J lost 0, with 15 bases in between. This CDR3 contains 16 residues. Germline lookup yields CDR1 SGHVS and CDR2 FNYEAQ. The CDR3 region is CASSFLGTDSSYEQYF. In DNA form, the CDR3 reads TGTGCCAGCAGCTTTCTCGGGACGGATAGCTCCTACGAGCAGTACTTC.

This clonotype was seen at least ten times. The rearrangement links TRBV29-1 to TRBJ1-1; D may be TRBD1 (6 bases). V shed 4 bases and J shed 1 base, with 13 bases lying between them. Germline values: CDR1 SQVTM, CDR2 ANQGSEA. The CDR3 sequence is 14 residues long. CDR3 nucleotide sequence: TGCAGCGTTGCGACCGGGACAAGGAACACTGAAGCTTTCTTT. This gives the protein CSVATGTRNTEAFF.

The chain links TRBV6-5 to TRBJ1-1, with 8 positions matching TRBD1. J lost 12 bases, V lost 2 bases, and 11 bases had no gene match. The germline gives CDR1 MNHEY, CDR2 SVGAGI. The CDR3 has 14 residues. The CDR3 DNA reads as TGTGCCAGCAGTTACGACGAACAGGGGGTGGTCTCTTTCTTT. As protein: CASSYDEQGVVSFF.

This sequence joins TRBV11-2 and TRBJ2-2; D is unresolved. The germline V gene has CDR1 SGHAT and CDR2 FQNNGV. This CDR3 is 16 amino acids long. Trimming removed 5 bases at V and 6 bases at J, with 19 bases between. The CDR3 nucleotides are TGTGCCAGCAGCGCTCTAGAAGGGCTAGGCGCCGGGGAGCTGTTTTTT. It is translated as CASSALEGLGAGELFF.

This clonotype was detected many times. The V gene is TRBV27, the J gene TRBJ2-7, with D uncertain. Germline CDR1 reads MNHEY; CDR2 reads SMNVEV (reference sequence). The germline V and J ends were trimmed by 4 bases and 1 base, with 20 bases remaining between them. This CDR3 is 17 amino acids long. The CDR3 DNA follows: TGTGCCAGCAGTTCCACCCTCCGAACGGGCGTATCCTACGAGCAGTACTTC. It is translated as CASSSTLRTGVSYEQYF.